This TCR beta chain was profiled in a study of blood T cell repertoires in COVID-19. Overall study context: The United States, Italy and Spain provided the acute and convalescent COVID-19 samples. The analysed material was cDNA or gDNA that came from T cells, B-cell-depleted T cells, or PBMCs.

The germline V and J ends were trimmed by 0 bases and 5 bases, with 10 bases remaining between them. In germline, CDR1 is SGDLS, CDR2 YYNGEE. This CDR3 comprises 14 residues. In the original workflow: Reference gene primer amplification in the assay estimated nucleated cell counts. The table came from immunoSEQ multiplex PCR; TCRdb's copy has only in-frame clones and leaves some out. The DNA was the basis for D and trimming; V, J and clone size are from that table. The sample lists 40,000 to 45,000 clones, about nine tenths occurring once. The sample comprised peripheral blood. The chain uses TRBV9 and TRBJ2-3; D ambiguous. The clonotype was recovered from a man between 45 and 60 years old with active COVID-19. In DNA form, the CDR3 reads TGTGCCAGCAGCGTAGTGTCTAGTCGAGATACGCAGTATTTT. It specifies CASSVVSSRDTQYF.